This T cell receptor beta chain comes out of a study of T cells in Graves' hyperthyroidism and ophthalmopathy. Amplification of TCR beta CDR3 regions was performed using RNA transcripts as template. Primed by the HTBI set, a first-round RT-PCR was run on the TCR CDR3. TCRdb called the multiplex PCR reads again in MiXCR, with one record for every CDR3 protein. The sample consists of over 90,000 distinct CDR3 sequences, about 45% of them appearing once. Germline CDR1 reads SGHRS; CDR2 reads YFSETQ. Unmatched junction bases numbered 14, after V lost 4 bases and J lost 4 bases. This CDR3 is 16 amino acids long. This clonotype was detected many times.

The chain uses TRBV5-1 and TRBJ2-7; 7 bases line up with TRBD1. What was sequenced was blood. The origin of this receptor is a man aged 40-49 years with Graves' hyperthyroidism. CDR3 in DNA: TGCGCCAGCAGCCCGGCAGGGGACAGCGGTTTTTACGAGCAGTACTTC. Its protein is CASSPAGDSGFYEQYF.